This T cell receptor beta chain stems from a study of response to subunit inactivated influenza vaccine. Study-level findings and limits: The authors offered the suggestion that each seasonal influenza vaccination recruits few new T cells.

V gave up 5 bases and J gave up 0 bases; unmatched junction bases: 4. The CDR3 runs to 14 residues. From germline, CDR1 is LGHDT and CDR2 YNNKEL (reference sequence). Via MiXCR, TCRdb re-called the RT-PCR reads, giving one row per CDR3 protein. The sample records about 520,000 distinct CDR3 sequences, around 25% being singletons. In its sample, this clonotype was seen a few times. Its antigen remains unknown. The material sequenced was CD4+ T cells sorted from PBMCs, taken about 5 days after vaccination. The J gene is TRBJ2-7, the V gene TRBV3-1; TRBD2 matches at 7 bases. This receptor was obtained from a man aged 45 to 65 who received an inactivated influenza vaccine. Here the CDR3 DNA reads TGTGCCAGCAGCAACCAGCGGGACTCCTACGAGCAGTACTTC. This gives the protein CASSNQRDSYEQYF.